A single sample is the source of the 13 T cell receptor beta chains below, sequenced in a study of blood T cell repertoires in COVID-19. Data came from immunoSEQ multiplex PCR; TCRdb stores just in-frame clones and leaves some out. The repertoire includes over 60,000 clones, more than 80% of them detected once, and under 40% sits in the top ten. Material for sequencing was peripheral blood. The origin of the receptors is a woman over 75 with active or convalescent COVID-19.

The CDR3 DNA is TGTGCCAGTAGTCCGCGGACAGGGGGTAGGGAGCAGTACTTC. As protein: CASSPRTGGREQYF. The V and J genes are TRBV19 and TRBJ2-7; 10 positions agree with TRBD1. The ends lost 5 bases at V and 7 bases at J; junction bases unmatched: 8. The length of the CDR3 is 14 residues. The germline gives CDR1 LNHDA, CDR2 SQIVND (reference sequence).

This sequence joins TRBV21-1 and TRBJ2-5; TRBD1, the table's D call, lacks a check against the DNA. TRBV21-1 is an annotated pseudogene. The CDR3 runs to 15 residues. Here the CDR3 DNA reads TGTGCCAGCGTCCAACAGGGGGCAACAGGAGAGACCCAGTACTTC. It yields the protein CASVQQGATGETQYF.

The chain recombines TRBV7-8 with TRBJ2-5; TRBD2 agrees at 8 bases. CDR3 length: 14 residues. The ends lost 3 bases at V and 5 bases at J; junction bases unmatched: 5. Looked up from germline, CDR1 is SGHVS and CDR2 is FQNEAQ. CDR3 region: CASSFGLAGETQYF. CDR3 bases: TGTGCCAGCAGCTTCGGACTAGCAGGGGAGACCCAGTACTTC.

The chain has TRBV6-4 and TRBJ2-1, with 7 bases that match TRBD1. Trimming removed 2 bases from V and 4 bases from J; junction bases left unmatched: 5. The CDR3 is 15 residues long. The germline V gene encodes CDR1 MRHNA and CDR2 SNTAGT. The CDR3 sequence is CASSDEGAQYNEQFF. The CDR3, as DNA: TGTGCCAGCAGTGACGAGGGGGCGCAGTACAATGAGCAGTTCTTC.

The DNA of the CDR3 is TGTGCCAGCAGCCCGGGACAAAGAATTAGCACAGATACGCAGTATTTT. It translates to CASSPGQRISTDTQYF. V is TRBV7-6 and J is TRBJ2-3; perhaps TRBD1 as D (6 bases). Trimming removed 5 bases at V and 0 bases at J, with 15 bases between. The CDR3 extends over 16 amino acids. Germline lookup yields CDR1 SGHVS and CDR2 FNYEAQ.

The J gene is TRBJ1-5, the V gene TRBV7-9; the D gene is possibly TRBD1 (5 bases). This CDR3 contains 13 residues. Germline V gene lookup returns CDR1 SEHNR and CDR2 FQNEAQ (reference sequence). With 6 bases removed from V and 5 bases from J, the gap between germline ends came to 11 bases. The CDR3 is CASSKTDDQPQHF. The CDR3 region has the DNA TGTGCCAGCAGTAAGACAGACGATCAGCCCCAGCATTTT.

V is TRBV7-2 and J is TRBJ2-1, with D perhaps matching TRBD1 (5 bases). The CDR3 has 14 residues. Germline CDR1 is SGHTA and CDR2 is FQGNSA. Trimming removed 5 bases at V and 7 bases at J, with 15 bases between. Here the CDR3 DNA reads TGTGCCAGCAGCCCCCAACAGGTGGGGAATGAGCAGTTCTTC. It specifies CASSPQQVGNEQFF. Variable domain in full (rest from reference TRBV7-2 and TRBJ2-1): GAGVSQSPSNKVTEKGKDVELRCDPISGHTALYWYRQSLGQGLEFLIYFQGNSAPDKSGLPSDRFSAERTGGSVSTLTIQRTQQEDSAVYLCASSPQQVGNEQFFGPGTRLTVL.

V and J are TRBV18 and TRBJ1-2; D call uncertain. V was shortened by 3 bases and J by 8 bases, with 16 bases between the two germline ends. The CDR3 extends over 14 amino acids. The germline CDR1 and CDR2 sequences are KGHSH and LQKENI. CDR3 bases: TGTGCCAGCTCACCCCCCTCCGTCGGTAGCGGCTACACCTTC. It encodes CASSPPSVGSGYTF.

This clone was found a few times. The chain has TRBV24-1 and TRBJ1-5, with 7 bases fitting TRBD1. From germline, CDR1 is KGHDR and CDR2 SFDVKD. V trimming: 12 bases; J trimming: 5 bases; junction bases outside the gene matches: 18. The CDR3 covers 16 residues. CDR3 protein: CAATRLDREADQPQHF. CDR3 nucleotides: TGTGCCGCCACTCGTCTCGACAGGGAAGCGGATCAGCCCCAGCATTTT.

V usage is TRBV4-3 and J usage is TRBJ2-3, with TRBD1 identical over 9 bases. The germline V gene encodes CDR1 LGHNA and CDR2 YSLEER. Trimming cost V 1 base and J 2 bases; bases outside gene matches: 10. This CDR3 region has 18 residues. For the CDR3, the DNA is TGCGCCAGCAGCCAAGGTGGGGGCGGGACAGGGATCACAGATACGCAGTATTTT. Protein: CASSQGGGGTGITDTQYF.

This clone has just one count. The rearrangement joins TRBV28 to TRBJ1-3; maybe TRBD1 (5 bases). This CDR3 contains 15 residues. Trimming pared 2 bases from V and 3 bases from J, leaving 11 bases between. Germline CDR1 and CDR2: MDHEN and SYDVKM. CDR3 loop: CASSLTPGGGNTIYF. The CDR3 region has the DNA TGTGCCAGCAGTTTAACCCCCGGGGGTGGAAACACCATATATTTT. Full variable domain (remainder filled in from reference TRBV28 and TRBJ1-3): DVKVTQSSRYLVKRTGEKVFLECVQDMDHENMFWYRQDPGLGLRLIYFSYDVKMKEKGDIPEGYSVSREKKERFSLILESASTNQTSMYLCASSLTPGGGNTIYFGEGSWLTVV.

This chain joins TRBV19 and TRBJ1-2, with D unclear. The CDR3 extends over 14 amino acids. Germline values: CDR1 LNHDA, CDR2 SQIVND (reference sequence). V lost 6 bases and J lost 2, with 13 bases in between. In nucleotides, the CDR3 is TGTGCCAGTAGGCTAAGAGGAGAGAACTATGGCTACACCTTC. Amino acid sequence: CASRLRGENYGYTF.

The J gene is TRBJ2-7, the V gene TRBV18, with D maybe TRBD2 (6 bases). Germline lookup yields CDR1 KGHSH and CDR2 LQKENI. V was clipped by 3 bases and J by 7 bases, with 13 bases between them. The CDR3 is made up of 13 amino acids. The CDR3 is CASSPVKAGEQYF. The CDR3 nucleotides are TGTGCCAGCTCACCGGTTAAAGCGGGTGAGCAGTACTTC.